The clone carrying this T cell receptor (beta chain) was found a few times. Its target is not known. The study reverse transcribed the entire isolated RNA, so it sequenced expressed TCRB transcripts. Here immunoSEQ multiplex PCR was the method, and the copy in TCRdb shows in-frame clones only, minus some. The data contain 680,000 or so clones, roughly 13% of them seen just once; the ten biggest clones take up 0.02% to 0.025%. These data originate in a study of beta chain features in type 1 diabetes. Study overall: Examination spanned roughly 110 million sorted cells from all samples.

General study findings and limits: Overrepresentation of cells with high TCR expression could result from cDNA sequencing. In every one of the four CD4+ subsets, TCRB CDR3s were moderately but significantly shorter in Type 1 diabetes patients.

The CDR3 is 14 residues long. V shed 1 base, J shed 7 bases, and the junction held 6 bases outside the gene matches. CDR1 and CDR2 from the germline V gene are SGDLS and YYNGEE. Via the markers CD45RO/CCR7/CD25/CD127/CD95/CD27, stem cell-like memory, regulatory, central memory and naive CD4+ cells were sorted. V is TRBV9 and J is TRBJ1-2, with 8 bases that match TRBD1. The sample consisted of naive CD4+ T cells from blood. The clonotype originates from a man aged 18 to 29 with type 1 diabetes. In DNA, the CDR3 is TGTGCCAGCAGCGTATGGACAGGGTCGGGTGGCTACACCTTC. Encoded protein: CASSVWTGSGGYTF. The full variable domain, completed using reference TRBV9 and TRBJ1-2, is DSGVTQTPKHLITATGQRVTLRCSPRSGDLSVYWYQQSLDQGLQFLIQYYNGEERAKGNILERFSAQQFPDLHSELNLSSLELGDSALYFCASSVWTGSGGYTFGSGTRLTVV.